This T cell receptor (beta chain) is from a study of blood T cell repertoires in COVID-19. Study information: The samples span acute and convalescent COVID-19 from the United States, Italy and Spain. The cDNA or gDNA used as material had been derived from T cells, B-cell-depleted T cells, or PBMCs.

Original handling: Reference gene primers were amplified, and this amplification served to estimate nucleated cell counts. Assay used: immunoSEQ multiplex PCR; TCRdb lists only in-frame clones, some missing. That table gives V, J and clone size, and the DNA gave D and trimming. This sample has about 250,000 clones; around 90% occur once, and the top ten carry roughly 3%. Per germline, CDR1 SGDLS and CDR2 YYNGEE. The CDR3 is made up of 16 amino acids. V lost 0 bases and J 2 bases, leaving 12 bases between the germline ends. This chain joins TRBV9 and TRBJ2-1; D possibly corresponds to TRBD2 (7 bases). The receptor was isolated from a man aged 18 to 29 with active or convalescent COVID-19. Sequencing input: peripheral blood. For the CDR3, the DNA is TGTGCCAGCAGCGTAGACGGGGGGCCGACCTACAATGAGCAGTTCTTC. Translating gives CASSVDGGPTYNEQFF.